These 4 T cell receptor beta chains share one sample of origin, sequenced in a study of T-cell reconstitution after alpha-beta-depleted transplantation in children. The authors prepared the TCRbeta library with unique molecular identifiers. TCRdb recomputed calls from the PCR reads with MiXCR, one row per CDR3 protein. This table holds hundreds of thousands of distinct CDR3 sequences, around 9.6% found once. This specimen was PBMCs from the stem cell graft donor, taken from the stem cell graft. All receptors derive from a human donor who donated a stem cell graft to a child with SCID.

The rearrangement joins TRBV5-1 to TRBJ1-1; 10 nucleotides line up with TRBD1. V was clipped by 5 bases and J by 0 bases; unmatched bases: 7. Germline assignment: CDR1 SGHRS and CDR2 YFSETQ. This CDR3 has 16 amino acids. The CDR3 region is CASSPRQGALNTEAFF. CDR3 in DNA: TGCGCCAGCAGTCCTAGACAGGGGGCGTTGAACACTGAAGCTTTCTTT.

This clonotype was seen more than once but under ten times. The chain links TRBV11-2 to TRBJ2-2, with a tentative D call TRBD1 (6 bases). Trimming shortened V by 10 bases and J by 6 bases, and 15 bases separated the two germline ends. Germline V gene sequence: CDR1 SGHAT, CDR2 FQNNGV. This CDR3 comprises 13 residues. CDR3 bases: TGTGCCACAGGGGCAGGGTGGTCCGGGGAGCTGTTTTTT. This sequence encodes CATGAGWSGELFF.

This clonotype was detected many times. This chain joins TRBV20-1 and TRBJ2-2; weak D call: TRBD2 (6 bases). V shed 4 bases and J shed 7 bases, with 10 bases lying between them. Germline loops: CDR1 DFQATT, CDR2 SNEGSKA (reference sequence). This CDR3 is 12 amino acids long. In DNA, the CDR3 is TGCAGTGCTACTGGAGGGAGCGGGGAGCTGTTTTTT. Its protein is CSATGGSGELFF.

This clonotype was observed many times. The gene calls are TRBV5-1 and TRBJ2-5, with 10 nucleotides matching TRBD2. Germline V lookup: CDR1 SGHRS, CDR2 YFSETQ. The V segment lost 3 bases and the J segment 0 bases; nucleotides outside the gene matches: 11. This CDR3 is 18 amino acids long. The CDR3 nucleotides are TGCGCCAGCAGCTGGGGGACTAGCGCAAATGAGTACCAAGAGACCCAGTACTTC. The encoded protein is CASSWGTSANEYQETQYF.